This T cell receptor (beta chain) comes out of a study of persistence of HIV-infected CD4 T cells. At the level of the study: CD4+ T cells responding to CMV or HIV-1 Gag were isolated. Multiple blood draws of up to 180 mL, except two donors with single leukapheresis.

A few counts support this clone. The antigen remains undetermined. Cells were stimulated with CMV-infected fibroblast lysates at 10 ug/mL. Sorted nonresponding memory CD4+ T cells were CD40L-negative, CD69-negative, CD45RO-high. Study results and caveats: Degenerate expanded CDR3beta sequences were enriched among CMV- and Gag-responding cells.

The immunoSEQ assay was version 4, run in survey mode. Profiled with immunoSEQ multiplex PCR; TCRdb holds only in-frame clones, not every one. The table records 25,000 to 30,000 clones, around 80% of them present only once. V lost 6 bases to trimming and J lost 4 bases, with 16 bases between them. CDR1 is DFQATT, CDR2 SNEGSKA, per germline (reference sequence). The CDR3 totals 15 residues. The TCR sequence derives from an adult woman with HIV who was CMV-seropositive. The sample in question was CD4+ T cells sorted from PBMCs after approximately 20-hour stimulation, obtained from a patient who received antiretroviral therapy. The rearrangement links TRBV20-1 to TRBJ1-6; D is perhaps TRBD1 (5 bases). CDR3: CSASSGTDYNSPLHF. CDR3 nucleotides: TGCAGTGCGAGTAGTGGGACGGATTATAATTCACCCCTCCACTTT.